A few counts support the clone carrying this T cell receptor (beta chain). This CDR3 has 15 residues. CDR1 and CDR2 from the germline V gene are LGHDT and YNNKEL (reference sequence). Trimming cost V 3 bases and J 0 bases, with 9 bases left between them. Repertoires were generated with immunoSEQ multiplex PCR, while TCRdb's copy carries only in-frame clones and drops some. The sample consists of around 120,000 clones, more than 85% of them appearing once. The record originates from a study of T cell responses to AZD1222 COVID-19 vaccine. The chain combines TRBV3-1 (or the pseudogene TRBV3-2) with TRBJ2-4; TRBD2 is a possible D gene (6 bases). The sample here was peripheral blood, taken on day 0 of MenACWY control vaccination. The clonotype was recovered from an adult in good health. This CDR3 is CASSQAGLAKNIQYF. CDR3 DNA sequence: TGTGCCAGCAGCCAGGCGGGACTAGCCAAAAACATTCAGTACTTC.